These T cell receptor beta chains were read from a single sample in a study of T cell repertoires in cytomegalovirus infection. These receptors are not linked to any known antigen. MiXCR, applied by TCRdb to the reads, yields one record per CDR3 protein. Of around 540,000 distinct CDR3 sequences in the sample, roughly a third were seen once. The material sequenced was cultured PBMCs, taken from culture after CMV antigen stimulation. Receptors were obtained from a human donor in good health (CMV status not recorded). Some clones in this sample may be carry-over from other donors' samples. CDR3s include the opening cysteine and the closing phenylalanine or tryptophan. Each record gives: J gene, CDR3 length, V gene, D gene, clone size, CDR3 protein, CDR3 DNA. A D gene is named only where the DNA matches it firmly. Some rows have no size entry. The others give once, few or many, or a class for an expanded clone.

TRBJ2-5 14 TRBV6-1 - few CASIRAVLQETQYF TGTGCCAGCATCCGAGCGGTTTTACAAGAGACCCAGTACTTC
TRBJ2-3 11 TRBV27 - few CASRRADTQYF TGTGCCAGCAGGAGGGCAGATACGCAGTATTTT
TRBJ1-2 14 TRBV7-9 - - CASSVLTGSGGYTF TGTGCCAGCAGCGTCCTTACAGGTTCAGGAGGCTACACCTTC
TRBJ1-1 14 TRBV20-1 - many CSASPGHMNTEAFF TGCAGTGCCTCTCCCGGGCACATGAACACTGAAGCTTTCTTT
TRBJ1-1 12 TRBV6-2/TRBV6-3 - few CASSYSTTEAFF TGTGCCAGCAGTTACTCGACCACTGAAGCTTTCTTT
TRBJ2-1 13 TRBV6-2/TRBV6-3 - few CASSYPPNNEQFF TGTGCCAGCAGTTACCCCCCGAACAATGAGCAGTTCTTC
TRBJ2-1 15 TRBV27 - - CASSWRQSSYNEQFF TGTGCCAGCAGTTGGCGCCAGAGCTCCTACAATGAGCAGTTCTTC
TRBJ2-2 13 TRBV12-3/TRBV12-4 - few CASSRTTPGELFF TGTGCCAGCAGCCGAACAACTCCCGGGGAGCTGTTTTTT
TRBJ2-3 16 TRBV4-3 - - CASSQDHGSPGDTQYF TGCGCCAGCAGCCAAGATCACGGCTCCCCAGGGGATACGCAGTATTTT
TRBJ1-4 14 TRBV10-3 TRBD1 - CAIRRQGPNEKLFF TGTGCCATCAGGCGACAGGGCCCTAATGAAAAACTGTTTTTT
TRBJ2-5 14 TRBV12-3/TRBV12-4 - many CASSRGGGSETQYF TGTGCCAGCAGTCGAGGGGGTGGGTCGGAGACCCAGTACTTC
TRBJ2-7 18 TRBV12-3/TRBV12-4 TRBD2 once CASSPGLAGGSTLDEQYF TGTGCCAGCAGCCCCGGACTAGCGGGAGGCTCTACCCTCGACGAGCAGTACTTC
TRBJ1-2 11 TRBV25-1 - - CASTDSYGYTF TGTGCCAGCACCGACAGCTATGGCTACACCTTC
TRBJ1-1 16 TRBV15 TRBD1 - CATSNPRQGLNTEAFF TGTGCCACCAGCAATCCAAGACAGGGCCTGAACACTGAAGCTTTCTTT
TRBJ1-5 15 TRBV19 TRBD1 - CASSVGTGGHQPPHF TGTGCCAGTAGCGTCGGGACAGGGGGACATCAGCCCCCGCATTTT
TRBJ1-5 16 TRBV7-2 - - CASSLDKVYSNQPQHF TGTGCCAGCAGCTTAGATAAAGTTTATAGCAATCAGCCCCAGCATTTT
TRBJ1-1 13 TRBV6-5 - many CASSRRGDTEAFF TGTGCCAGCAGTAGGAGGGGGGACACTGAAGCTTTCTTT
TRBJ2-7 14 TRBV28 TRBD1 - CASSSWTGMYEQYF TGTGCCAGCAGTTCCTGGACAGGGATGTACGAGCAGTACTTC
TRBJ1-1 14 TRBV4-1 - - CASSQSRPSRSAFF TGCGCCAGCAGCCAGTCCCGGCCGTCGAGATCAGCTTTCTTT
TRBJ2-3 14 TRBV9 - - CASSVAANTDTQYF TGTGCCAGCAGCGTAGCTGCCAACACAGATACGCAGTATTTT
TRBJ2-3 16 TRBV6-6 TRBD2 few CASSLRGGVTTDTQYF TGTGCCAGCAGTCTCCGGGGAGGGGTGACCACAGATACGCAGTATTTT
TRBJ2-7 15 TRBV20-1 - - CSASNPGSLFHEQYF TGCAGTGCTAGCAATCCCGGGTCATTGTTCCACGAGCAGTACTTC
TRBJ2-3 14 TRBV7-2 - many CASSFGTSTDTQYF TGTGCCAGCAGCTTCGGGACTAGCACAGATACGCAGTATTTT
TRBJ2-7 16 TRBV7-6 TRBD1 few CASSLGTGTGVYEQYF TGTGCCAGCAGCTTAGGGACCGGGACAGGGGTCTACGAGCAGTACTTC
TRBJ2-5 13 TRBV10-3 - - CAISGAGTETQYF TGTGCCATCAGTGGGGCAGGGACCGAGACCCAGTACTTC
TRBJ2-1 18 TRBV4-1 TRBD2 many CASSRGWGLAGVWNEQFF TGCGCCAGCAGCCGCGGATGGGGACTAGCGGGAGTTTGGAATGAGCAGTTCTTC
TRBJ2-5 16 TRBV12-3/TRBV12-4 TRBD2 few CASVASGSPGGETQYF TGTGCCAGCGTAGCTAGCGGGAGCCCGGGAGGGGAGACCCAGTACTTC
TRBJ2-5 14 TRBV6-6 TRBD1 - CASRTTGARETQYF TGTGCCAGCAGGACTACAGGGGCTCGAGAGACCCAGTACTTC
TRBJ2-1 14 TRBV6-5 - - CASSYTTGQNEQFF TGTGCCAGCAGTTATACCACAGGGCAGAATGAGCAGTTCTTC
TRBJ1-1 15 TRBV7-2 - many CASSLYGSGNTEAFF TGTGCCAGCAGCTTATACGGCAGTGGGAACACTGAAGCTTTCTTT
TRBJ2-3 15 TRBV5-8 TRBD1 - CASSLGTGGADTQYF TGTGCCAGCAGCCTAGGGACAGGGGGCGCAGATACGCAGTATTTT
TRBJ2-1 15 TRBV12-3/TRBV12-4 TRBD1 once CASSLETGAYNEQFF TGTGCCAGCAGTTTAGAGACAGGGGCTTACAATGAGCAGTTCTTC
TRBJ1-1 16 TRBV7-9 TRBD1 few CASDSRDRGLGTEAFF TGTGCCAGCGACTCCCGGGACAGGGGGCTGGGAACTGAAGCTTTCTTT
TRBJ2-7 19 TRBV28 TRBD2 few CASSSSGTSGPQWAYEQYF TGTGCCAGCAGTTCTTCCGGGACTAGCGGACCTCAGTGGGCCTACGAGCAGTACTTC
TRBJ2-3 13 TRBV27 - few CASRGAGSDTQYF TGTGCCAGCAGAGGGGCAGGGTCCGATACGCAGTATTTT
TRBJ2-1 15 TRBV19 TRBD1 - CASSIRDRVLNEQFF TGTGCCAGTAGTATCCGGGACAGGGTACTGAATGAGCAGTTCTTC
TRBJ2-5 14 TRBV6-2/TRBV6-3 TRBD2 few CASRKKLAGETQYF TGTGCCAGCAGGAAAAAACTAGCGGGAGAGACCCAGTACTTC
TRBJ2-1 16 TRBV7-9 TRBD2 - CASSLNLAGGEDEQFF TGTGCCAGCAGCTTAAACCTAGCGGGAGGGGAGGATGAGCAGTTCTTC
TRBJ2-1 15 TRBV18 TRBD2 - CASSPLPPLAGDIFF TGTGCCAGCTCACCACTACCGCCTCTAGCGGGGGATATATTCTTC
TRBJ2-3 11 TRBV2 - few CASRTSDTQYF TGTGCCAGCAGGACGTCGGATACGCAGTATTTT
TRBJ2-2 14 TRBV7-2 - many CASRTGGNTGELFF TGTGCCAGCAGGACCGGGGGGAACACCGGGGAGCTGTTTTTT
TRBJ1-5 15 TRBV6-5 - few CASRKSGTPNQPQHF TGTGCCAGCAGGAAATCCGGGACACCAAATCAGCCCCAGCATTTT
TRBJ2-7 14 TRBV7-4 - - CASSLGDMGYEQYF TGTGCCAGCAGCTTAGGGGACATGGGGTACGAGCAGTACTTC
TRBJ2-1 13 TRBV2 - - CASRPGTYNEQFF TGTGCCAGCCGTCCGGGGACCTACAATGAGCAGTTCTTC
TRBJ2-7 14 TRBV7-9 - - CASSLADSFDEQYF TGTGCCAGCAGCTTGGCCGACAGTTTCGACGAGCAGTACTTC
TRBJ2-1 17 TRBV20-1 - few CSARVPGWERSYNEQFF TGCAGTGCTAGAGTGCCTGGTTGGGAGCGCTCCTACAATGAGCAGTTCTTC
TRBJ2-1 13 TRBV7-9 - - CASSLAGINEQFF TGTGCCAGCAGCTTAGCGGGTATTAATGAGCAGTTCTTC
TRBJ1-6 13 TRBV7-2 - few CASSLDNNSPLHF TGTGCCAGCAGCTTAGACAATAATTCACCCCTCCACTTT
TRBJ2-5 15 TRBV9 TRBD2 few CASSGGTVYQETQYF TGTGCCAGCTCCGGGGGGACCGTGTACCAAGAGACCCAGTACTTC
TRBJ2-5 20 TRBV7-2 TRBD2 few CASSFPGTSGRAEGQETQYF TGTGCCAGCAGCTTCCCAGGGACTAGCGGGAGGGCCGAGGGACAAGAGACCCAGTACTTC
TRBJ1-1 14 TRBV19 - - CASKRLDKNTEAFF TGTGCCAGTAAGAGGTTGGACAAGAACACTGAAGCTTTCTTT
TRBJ2-3 16 TRBV19 TRBD2 - CASSIGLAGATDTQYF TGTGCCAGTAGTATTGGACTAGCGGGAGCCACAGATACGCAGTATTTT
TRBJ1-1 17 TRBV6-2/TRBV6-3 - - CASSIRFLQGVNTEAFF TGTGCCAGCTCAATTCGTTTTCTACAGGGAGTGAACACTGAAGCTTTCTTT
TRBJ2-2 18 TRBV4-1 TRBD1 - CASSPWRGTGGIGGELFF TGCGCCAGCAGCCCTTGGAGGGGGACAGGGGGCATCGGCGGGGAGCTGTTTTTT
TRBJ2-1 16 TRBV19 TRBD2 - CASSRGLAVIKGEQFF TGTGCCAGTAGTAGGGGACTAGCGGTCATAAAGGGTGAGCAGTTCTTC